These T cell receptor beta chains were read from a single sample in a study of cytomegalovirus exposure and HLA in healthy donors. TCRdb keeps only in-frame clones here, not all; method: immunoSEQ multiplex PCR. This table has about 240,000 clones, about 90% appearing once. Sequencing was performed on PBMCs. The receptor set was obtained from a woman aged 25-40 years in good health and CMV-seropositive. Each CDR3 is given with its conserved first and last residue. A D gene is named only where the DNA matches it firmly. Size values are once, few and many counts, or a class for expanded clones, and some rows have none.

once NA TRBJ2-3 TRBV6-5 TGTGCCAGCAGGCCCGACAGAACCATAGATACGCAGTATTTT CASRPDRTIDTQYF
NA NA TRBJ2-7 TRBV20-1 TGCAGTGCTAGCCGGGGCTACGAGCAGTACTTC CSASRGYEQYF
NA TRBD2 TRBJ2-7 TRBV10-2 TGCGCCAGCAGTTCTAGCGGGCTCTCCTACGAGCAGTACTTC CASSSSGLSYEQYF
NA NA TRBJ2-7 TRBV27 TGTGCCAGCATTGCCCGGATGGCAGGGCAGGACTACGAGCAGTACTTC CASIARMAGQDYEQYF
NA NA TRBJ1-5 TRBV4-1 TGCGCCAGCAGCCTAAATTCTCAGAATCAGCCCCAGCATTTT CASSLNSQNQPQHF
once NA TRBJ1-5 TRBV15 TGTGCCACCAGCACTTCAGGGGGCAATCAGCCCCAGCATTTT CATSTSGGNQPQHF
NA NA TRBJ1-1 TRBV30 TGTGCCTGGGAACGGGTGGAGAACACTGAAGCTTTCTTT CAWERVENTEAFF
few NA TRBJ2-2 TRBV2 TGTGCCAGCAGCCTCCTGGCCGGAGGTAACACCGGGGAGCTGTTTTTT CASSLLAGGNTGELFF
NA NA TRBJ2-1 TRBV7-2 TGTGCCAGCAGCTTAGGCAGGGCCTCCTACAATGAGCAGTTCTTC CASSLGRASYNEQFF
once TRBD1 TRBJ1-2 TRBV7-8 TGTGCCAGCAGCTTAGGGGACAGGGCACACTATGGCTACACCTTC CASSLGDRAHYGYTF
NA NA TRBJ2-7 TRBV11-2 TGTGCCAGCAGCTTAGGTCAGGGGCAAAACTACGAGCAGTACTTC CASSLGQGQNYEQYF
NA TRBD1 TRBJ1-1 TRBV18 TGTGCCAGCTCACCTGACAGGGGATACACTGAAGCTTTCTTT CASSPDRGYTEAFF
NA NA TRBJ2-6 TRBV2 TGTGCCAGCACGAGGGCAGGGGAAGGGGCCAACGTCCTGACTTTC CASTRAGEGANVLTF
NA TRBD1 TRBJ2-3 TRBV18 TGTGCCAGCTCACCCCGACAGGGTATTGCAGATACGCAGTATTTT CASSPRQGIADTQYF
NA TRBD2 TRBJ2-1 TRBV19 TGTGCCAGTAGTTCCGGGACTAGGCTCGGGATTCATGAGCAGTTCTTC CASSSGTRLGIHEQFF
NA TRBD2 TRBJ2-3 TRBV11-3 TGTGCCAGCAGCTCAGGGACTAGCGGGCGCACAGATACGCAGTATTTT CASSSGTSGRTDTQYF
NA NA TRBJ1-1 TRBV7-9 TGTGCCAGCAGCCCTCTAGGGAACACTGAAGCTTTCTTT CASSPLGNTEAFF
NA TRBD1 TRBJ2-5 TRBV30 TGTGCCTGGAGTCGGGACAGTGGGACCCAGTACTTC CAWSRDSGTQYF
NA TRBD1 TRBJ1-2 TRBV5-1 TGCGCCAGCAACGGACAGGGCTTTGAGGGCTACACCTTC CASNGQGFEGYTF
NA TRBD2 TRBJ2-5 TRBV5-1 TGCGCCAGCTATCCGCCGGGGGGTCGTGAGACCCAGTACTTC CASYPPGGRETQYF
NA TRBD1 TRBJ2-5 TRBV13 TGTGCCAGCAGCCCCCGGGACAGGGTAGAGACCCAGTACTTC CASSPRDRVETQYF
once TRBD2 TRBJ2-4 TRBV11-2 TGTGCCAGCAGTCAGGCGGGGGAACGCATTCAGTACTTC CASSQAGERIQYF
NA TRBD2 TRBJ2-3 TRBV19 TGTGCCAGTAAACCTCTAGCGGGAGGAAGCACAGATACGCAGTATTTT CASKPLAGGSTDTQYF
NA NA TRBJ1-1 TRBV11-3 TGTGCCAGCAGCTTCTCTCCGGTCACTGAAGCTTTCTTT CASSFSPVTEAFF
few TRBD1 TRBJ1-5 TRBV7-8 TGTGCCAGCAGCGCGCGGGACAGGGAAAGGCAGCCCCAGCATTTT CASSARDRERQPQHF
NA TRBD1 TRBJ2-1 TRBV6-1 TGTGCCAGCAGTCTCCGGGACAGCTCCTACAATGAGCAGTTCTTC CASSLRDSSYNEQFF
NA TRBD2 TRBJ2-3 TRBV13 TGTGCCAGCAGCTCGGGACTAGCGGGAGGAGATACGCAGTATTTT CASSSGLAGGDTQYF
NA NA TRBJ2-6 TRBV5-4 TGTGCCAGCAGCTTCGGGGGTCGTTCTTCTGGGGCCAACGTCCTGACTTTC CASSFGGRSSGANVLTF
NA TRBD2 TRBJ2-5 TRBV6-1 TGTGCCAGCAGTGCCGGGACTAGGTCGGAGACCCAGTACTTC CASSAGTRSETQYF
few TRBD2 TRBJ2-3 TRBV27 TGTGCCAGCAGTTCATTAGCGGGTGCAGATACGCAGTATTTT CASSSLAGADTQYF
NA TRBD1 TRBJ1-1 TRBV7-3 TGTGCCAGCAGCTCTCGACAGGGGTTGGCCACTGAAGCTTTCTTT CASSSRQGLATEAFF